This T cell receptor (beta chain) was profiled in a study of T cell changes during pregnancy in multiple sclerosis. The repertoire was sequenced with immunoSEQ multiplex PCR; TCRdb's copy has only in-frame clones and lacks some. The sample lists 34,000 or so clones, 90% seen once, with roughly an eighth in the top ten. Germline CDR1 is MGHDK and CDR2 is SYGVNS. V shed 6 bases, J shed 5 bases, and the junction held 13 bases outside the gene matches. CDR3 length: 16 amino acids. The receptor was derived from a female donor with multiple sclerosis, enrolled in a pregnancy study. The source material was CD8+ T cells from peripheral blood mononuclear cells, sampled in the first trimester of pregnancy. The J gene is TRBJ2-1, the V gene TRBV25-1; 7 bases line up with TRBD2. The CDR3 DNA reads TGTGCCAGCAGCGCTTGGGTGGGCGGGAGAAACAATGAGCAGTTCTTC. Translating it yields CASSAWVGGRNNEQFF.